This TCR beta chain was recorded in a study of OX40 agonist ivuxolimab in advanced cancers. Across the whole study: Among those treated, three patients had partial responses, one with hepatocellular carcinoma and two with cutaneous melanoma.

This table comes from immunoSEQ multiplex PCR, and its TCRdb copy is limited to in-frame clones, with some not included. The sample contains about 88,000 clones, 75% to 90% of which appear only once. About this clone itself: The target antigen is unknown.

Study results and caveats: The mean number of expanded clones was higher in CD8+ T cells than in CD4+.

CDR1 is SGHRS, CDR2 YFSETQ, per germline. This CDR3 is 15 amino acids long. With 0 bases removed from V and 2 bases from J, the gap between germline ends came to 6 bases. The sequences come from CD4+ or CD8+ T cells sorted from blood, collected in a trial of the OX40 agonist ivuxolimab. The chain carries TRBV5-1 and TRBJ2-6; D is unresolved. This sequence originates from an adult with an advanced solid tumor such as melanoma, head and neck, liver or kidney cancer. Here the CDR3 DNA reads TGCGCCAGCAGCTTGGAAGGGACTGGGGCCAACGTCCTGACTTTC. The encoded protein is CASSLEGTGANVLTF.